The 29 T cell receptor beta chains presented below share a single source sample, sequenced in a study of molecular identifiers for immune sequencing clone quantification (dated by TCRdb to the late 2010s). Library preparation was by PCR. These reads were obtained on an Illumina HiSeq 4000. TCRdb reprocessed the public reads (quality trimming at Q25 with fastp, clone calling with MiXCR) and kept in-frame beta chains. Each CDR3 protein appears once, grouped with its most common genes and DNA. In all, the sample holds 490,000 or so distinct CDR3 sequences, and around 21% of those were seen once. The ten largest clones represent 0.7% to 0.95% of the sample. The material sequenced was naive CD8+ T cells from blood, with Jurkat cell RNA spiked in. The cell subset or site label here, explained by the study, means: FACS-sorted CD8+CD4-CCR7+CD45RA+ naive T cells. The receptors derive from a human donor in good health. Some libraries in this study had Jurkat cell RNA spiked in.

This clonotype occurred many times. The rearrangement links TRBV5-1 to TRBJ2-5; D possibly corresponds to TRBD2 (6 bases). The germline V gene encodes CDR1 SGHRS and CDR2 YFSETQ. CDR3 length: 16 amino acids. With 0 bases removed from V and 1 base from J, the gap between germline ends came to 13 bases. CDR3 sequence (DNA): TGCGCCAGCAGCTTGGTTGGGGTCGGGGGCCAAGAGACCCAGTACTTC. Translation gives CASSLVGVGGQETQYF.

In its sample, this clonotype was seen a few times. The gene calls are TRBV7-9 and TRBJ1-4; D is uncertain. Trimming took off 6 bases at V and 5 bases at J, with 10 bases between the two ends. CDR3 length equals 13 residues. CDR1 is SEHNR and CDR2 is FQNEAQ in the germline V gene (reference sequence). The CDR3 DNA is TGTGCCAGCAGGTCGGGTGGGAATGAAAAACTGTTTTTT. It yields the protein CASRSGGNEKLFF.

This clonotype has only a few counts. Sequence at one end of the junction differs from germline and may be a read error. V and J are TRBV6-5 and TRBJ2-3; 10 bases align to TRBD2. The CDR3 has 16 amino acids. Looked up from germline, CDR1 is MNHEY and CDR2 is SVGAGI. The CDR3 nucleotides are TGTGCCAGCAGCTACTTTCTAGCGGGGGACACAGATACGCAGTATTTT. Translated, it gives CASSYFLAGDTDTQYF.

This clonotype was counted between two and nine times. This chain connects TRBV6-2 or TRBV6-3 to TRBJ2-7; the D gene is possibly TRBD1 (6 bases). The CDR3 runs 13 residues. CDR1 is MNHEY and CDR2 is SVGEGT in the germline V gene. The V end lost 7 bases, the J end lost 3 bases, and 13 bases lay between the germline ends. In nucleotides, the CDR3 is TGTGCCAGCAAGTGGACAGAGTTCTACGAGCAGTACTTC. Translating gives CASKWTEFYEQYF.

This clonotype was observed many times. The chain employs TRBV5-1 and TRBJ1-1, with D perhaps matching TRBD1 (6 bases). Looked up from germline, CDR1 is SGHRS and CDR2 is YFSETQ. This CDR3 region has 14 residues. Trimming shortened V by 2 bases and J by 5 bases, and 13 bases separated the two germline ends. CDR3: CASSFSLGGTEAFF. CDR3 in DNA: TGCGCCAGCAGCTTTAGCCTAGGGGGAACTGAAGCTTTCTTT.

The chain combines TRBV14 with TRBJ1-1; TRBD1 matches at 8 bases. Germline assignment: CDR1 SGHDN and CDR2 FVKESK. The V and J ends lost 6 bases and 0 bases, in that order; junction bases with no gene match: 15. The CDR3 sequence is 18 residues long. The CDR3 sequence: CASSVQWAGGAVNTEAFF. The CDR3 nucleotides are TGTGCCAGCAGTGTTCAATGGGCAGGGGGCGCGGTGAACACTGAAGCTTTCTTT. Combining the CDR3 with reference TRBV14 and TRBJ1-1 gives the whole variable domain EAGVTQFPSHSVIEKGQTVTLRCDPISGHDNLYWYRRVMGKEIKFLLHFVKESKQDESGMPNNRFLAERTGGTYSTLKVQPAELEDSGVYFCASSVQWAGGAVNTEAFFGQGTRLTVV.

This clonotype occurred a few times. The V and J genes are TRBV24-1 and TRBJ2-5, with unresolved D. The V gene lost 5 bases and the J gene lost 1 base, with 7 bases spanning the gap. The CDR3 totals 13 residues. Germline CDR1 and CDR2: KGHDR and SFDVKD. The CDR3 DNA sequence: TGTGCCACCAGTGGGACGGCCCAAGAGACCCAGTACTTC. Translation: CATSGTAQETQYF.

The V gene is TRBV4-1, the J gene TRBJ1-2; D possibly corresponds to TRBD1 (6 bases). The V gene's germline CDR1 is MGHRA and CDR2 YSYEKL. The CDR3 runs to 15 residues. With 0 bases removed from V and 6 bases from J, the gap between germline ends came to 14 bases. The CDR3 loop is CASSQDLGQGNGYTF. DNA for the CDR3: TGCGCCAGCAGCCAAGATCTGGGACAAGGAAATGGCTACACCTTC.

A few counts support this clonotype. The V call is TRBV3-1, the J call TRBJ2-3; 9 bases map to TRBD1. This CDR3 has 13 residues. V shed 10 bases, J shed 4 bases, and the junction held 6 bases outside the gene matches. Germline-derived CDR1 and CDR2 are LGHDT and YNNKEL (reference sequence). Here the CDR3 reads CATGQGSSDTQYF. The DNA of the CDR3 is TGTGCCACTGGACAGGGGTCCTCAGATACGCAGTATTTT.

The chain is built from TRBV19 and TRBJ2-1, with 8 bases matching TRBD2. Germline V gene data show CDR1 as LNHDA and CDR2 as SQIVND (reference sequence). There are 15 residues in the CDR3. With V trimmed by 3 bases and J by 4 bases, 5 bases remained unmatched. The CDR3 DNA is TGTGCCAGTAGTATGAAGCCTAGCGGGTACAATGAGCAGTTCTTC. It is translated as CASSMKPSGYNEQFF.

This clonotype has more than one count but fewer than ten. The chain links TRBV5-6 to TRBJ2-7, with D possibly TRBD2 on 5 matching bases. V lost 7 bases to trimming and J lost 4 bases, with 18 bases between them. CDR1 is SGHDT and CDR2 is YYEEEE in the germline V gene. The CDR3 is 14 residues long. The CDR3 nucleotides are TGTGCCAGCGGCCTCGGGAACTCATTTTACGAGCAGTACTTC. It translates to CASGLGNSFYEQYF.

The rearrangement links TRBV20-1 to TRBJ2-1, with a weak D call TRBD2 (6 bases). Between the trimmed V and J ends, which lost 0 bases and 5 bases, there was a span of 14 bases. Germline-derived CDR1 and CDR2 are DFQATT and SNEGSKA (reference sequence). This CDR3 has 15 amino acids. CDR3 bases: TGCAGTGCTAGAGATAAGAGGGAGGCAAACAATGAGCAGTTCTTC. Amino acids: CSARDKREANNEQFF.

This clonotype was detected ten times or more. The genes are TRBV10-3 and TRBJ2-7, with a weak D call TRBD1 (6 bases). Germline loops: CDR1 ENHRY, CDR2 SYGVKD. The V gene lost 3 bases and the J gene lost 11 bases, with 20 bases spanning the gap. The CDR3 loop spans 14 amino acids. In nucleotides, the CDR3 is TGTGCCATCAGTGATGGGACATCGCTACCTTTGGAGTACTTC. It translates to CAISDGTSLPLEYF.

This clonotype has ten or more counts. V is TRBV7-8 and J is TRBJ2-1; 9 bases match TRBD2. Germline lookup yields CDR1 SGHVS and CDR2 FQNEAQ. The V and J ends lost 5 bases and 6 bases, in that order; junction bases with no gene match: 20. The CDR3 runs to 19 residues. This chain's CDR3 is CASSPTYSRGGQFVNEQFF. The CDR3 DNA follows: TGTGCCAGCAGCCCAACGTATTCGCGGGGGGGCCAGTTTGTCAATGAGCAGTTCTTC.

This chain connects TRBV4-3 to TRBJ2-7, with D possibly being TRBD2 (7 bases). CDR1 is LGHNA and CDR2 is YSLEER in the germline V gene. The V end was cut by 0 bases, the J end by 0 bases, with 9 bases between. The CDR3 is 15 amino acids. The CDR3 DNA reads as TGCGCCAGCAGCCAAGATCGGGGGGCCTCCTACGAGCAGTACTTC. As protein: CASSQDRGASYEQYF.

This clonotype was recorded at least ten times. The chain recombines TRBV5-6 with TRBJ2-7; D unresolved. The CDR3 is 13 residues long. Germline-derived CDR1 and CDR2 are SGHDT and YYEEEE. Trimming removed 6 bases from V and 12 bases from J, with 22 bases in between. CDR3 bases: TGTGCCAGCACCTCTATCGTCCACTCTAGATGGTACTTC. Protein: CASTSIVHSRWYF. The whole variable domain, remainder taken from reference TRBV5-6 and TRBJ2-7, is DAGVTQSPTHLIKTRGQQVTLRCSPKSGHDTVSWYQQALGQGPQFIFQYYEEEERQRGNFPDRFSGHQFPNYSSELNVNALLLGDSALYLCASTSIVHSRWYFGPGTRLTVT.

This clonotype has ten or more counts. The chain uses TRBV9 and TRBJ2-7, with D perhaps given as TRBD1 or TRBD2 (5 bases each). Deletions cut 4 bases from V and 6 bases from J, with 17 bases between. The CDR3 loop spans 14 amino acids. Germline values: CDR1 SGDLS, CDR2 YYNGEE. The CDR3, as DNA: TGTGCCAGCAGCCCATCAGACGGGGCCGTCGAGCAGTACTTC. Translated: CASSPSDGAVEQYF.

This sequence joins TRBV4-1 and TRBJ2-7, with D unresolved. Trimming pared 1 base from V and 3 bases from J, leaving 13 bases between. The CDR3 runs 15 residues. CDR1 and CDR2 (germline): MGHRA, YSYEKL. CDR3 nucleotide sequence: TGCGCCAGCAGCCAAGGACACTTCGCTGGCTACGAGCAGTACTTC. It yields the protein CASSQGHFAGYEQYF.

The chain joins TRBV7-9 to TRBJ2-2; 8 bases are shared with TRBD1. Germline CDR1 SEHNR, CDR2 FQNEAQ (reference sequence). The CDR3 runs to 15 residues. V gave up 3 bases and J gave up 5 bases; unmatched junction bases: 5. CDR3: CASSFPGGGTGELFF. DNA of the CDR3: TGTGCCAGCAGCTTCCCAGGGGGCGGGACCGGGGAGCTGTTTTTT.

This clonotype was picked up a small number of times. The chain combines TRBV6-2 or TRBV6-3 with TRBJ2-1, with TRBD2 identical over 8 bases. Germline V gene sequence: CDR1 MNHEY, CDR2 SVGEGT. The CDR3 is 17 amino acids. V gave up 2 bases and J gave up 3 bases; unmatched junction bases: 9. The CDR3 DNA reads as TGTGCCAGCAGTTACACAACCAGCGGGGGCCTCTACAATGAGCAGTTCTTC. This encodes CASSYTTSGGLYNEQFF.

There are a few counts of this clonotype. The chain carries TRBV7-9 and TRBJ2-7; a possible D gene is TRBD1 (5 bases). With 5 bases removed from V and 6 bases from J, the gap between germline ends came to 11 bases. Germline CDR1 is SEHNR and CDR2 is FQNEAQ (reference sequence). This CDR3 is built from 12 residues. This CDR3 is CASSPRVGEQYF. Here the CDR3 DNA reads TGTGCCAGCAGCCCCAGGGTGGGCGAGCAGTACTTC.

The V gene is TRBV7-9, the J gene TRBJ2-5; maybe TRBD2 (6 bases). Germline V lookup: CDR1 SEHNR, CDR2 FQNEAQ (reference sequence). There are 16 residues in the CDR3. Trimming removed 1 base from V and 0 bases from J, with 12 bases in between. The DNA of the CDR3 is TGTGCCAGCAGCTTAGAGCGGGTAGACAACCAAGAGACCCAGTACTTC. Its translation: CASSLERVDNQETQYF.

Worth noting for this clonotype: This may be a read error: a much more frequent sequence differs by one nucleotide. This chain joins TRBV6-6 and TRBJ1-1; D call uncertain. Germline values: CDR1 MNHNY, CDR2 SVGAGI (reference sequence). The CDR3 contains 17 residues. CDR3 region: CVSSYSRQGAAGTEAFF. DNA for the CDR3: TGTGTCAGCAGTTACTCGAGACAAGGAGCCGCGGGCACTGAAGCTTTCTTT.

This clonotype was found many times. V is TRBV7-2 and J is TRBJ2-5; a weak D match, TRBD2 (6 bases). With 1 base removed from V and 9 bases from J, the gap between germline ends came to 18 bases. Looked up from germline, CDR1 is SGHTA and CDR2 is FQGNSA. The CDR3 runs to 15 residues. CDR3: CASSLDSSVVWAQYF. The CDR3 DNA reads TGTGCCAGCAGCTTAGATTCTAGCGTCGTGTGGGCCCAGTACTTC.

This clonotype was counted ten times or more. The gene calls are TRBV29-1 and TRBJ2-7; no definite D call. The CDR3 length is 14 residues. V lost 3 bases, J lost 4 bases, and 16 bases lay in between. Germline V CDR1 and CDR2: SQVTM, ANQGSEA. The CDR3 nucleotides read TGCAGCGTTGAGGAGCAGAATAACCAGTACGAGCAGTACTTC. Amino acids: CSVEEQNNQYEQYF.

The chain links TRBV4-1 to TRBJ2-1, with 7 bases that match TRBD2. Per the germline V gene, CDR1 is MGHRA and CDR2 is YSYEKL. After removal of 0 bases from V and 4 bases from J, the junction contained 6 bases not matched to a gene. This CDR3 has 16 amino acids. CDR3 protein: CASSQDGAGAYNEQFF. The CDR3 DNA follows: TGCGCCAGCAGCCAAGATGGCGCGGGAGCTTACAATGAGCAGTTCTTC.

On this clonotype: This may be a read error: a much more frequent sequence differs by one nucleotide. The chain combines TRBV11-1 with TRBJ2-5; possibly TRBD1 for D (8 bases). Trimming pared 8 bases from V and 5 bases from J, leaving 21 bases between. The CDR3 runs 15 residues. The germline V gene encodes CDR1 SGHAT and CDR2 FQDESV (reference sequence). The CDR3 loop reads CASGYADREGETQYF. The CDR3 region has the DNA TGTGCCAGCGGCTACGCGGACAGGGAGGGGGAGACCCAGTACTTC.

This clonotype was observed a few times. CDR3 sequence: CASSLLPLPDRRGEQYF. The CDR3 DNA sequence: TGTGCCAGCAGTCTACTCCCGTTGCCGGACAGAAGAGGCGAGCAGTACTTC. The chain couples TRBV6-5 to TRBJ2-7, with D tentatively TRBD1 (6 bases). The germline V gene encodes CDR1 MNHEY and CDR2 SVGAGI. The CDR3 loop spans 17 amino acids. Between the trimmed V and J ends, which lost 5 bases and 6 bases, there was a span of 26 bases.

This clonotype was counted at least ten times. In DNA form, the CDR3 reads TGTGCCAGCTCACCAACCAGGGACCAAGAGACCCAGTACTTC. Residues: CASSPTRDQETQYF. The chain uses TRBV18 and TRBJ2-5; D possibly corresponds to TRBD1 (5 bases). The CDR3 has 14 amino acids. CDR1 and CDR2 (germline): KGHSH, LQKENI. V dropped 2 bases and J dropped 0 bases, with 7 bases sitting between them. Based on the CDR3 plus reference TRBV18 and TRBJ2-5, the full variable domain is NAGVMQNPRHLVRRRGQEARLRCSPMKGHSHVYWYRQLPEEGLKFMVYLQKENIIDESGMPKERFSAEFPKEGPSILRIQQVVRGDSAAYFCASSPTRDQETQYFGPGTRLLVL.